Each of the 15 T cell receptor beta chains below was sequenced from the same sample in a study of blood T cell repertoires in COVID-19. Generated by immunoSEQ multiplex PCR, the TCRdb table keeps only in-frame clones and is missing some. Of about 130,000 clones in the sample, 88% were seen once. The sequenced material came from peripheral blood. These receptor sequences come from an elderly woman with acute or convalescent COVID-19.

The genes are TRBV2 and TRBJ2-3, with 12 bases that match TRBD2. Germline CDR1 reads SNHLY; CDR2 reads FYNNEI. Trimming removed 6 bases from V and 7 bases from J; junction bases left unmatched: 8. CDR3 size: 15 residues. CDR3 residues: CASSASGGAFNTQYF. DNA of the CDR3: TGTGCCAGCAGCGCTAGCGGGGGGGCCTTCAATACGCAGTATTTT.

The genes are TRBV5-1 and TRBJ2-1; 7 nucleotides line up with TRBD1. The CDR3 is made up of 16 amino acids. V lost 0 bases and J lost 7; bases outside the gene matches: 10. Per the germline V gene, CDR1 is SGHRS and CDR2 is YFSETQ. The CDR3 loop is CASSLDGQGVGNEQFF. CDR3 in DNA: TGCGCCAGCAGCTTGGATGGGCAGGGGGTAGGGAATGAGCAGTTCTTC.

In its sample, this clone was seen once. The chain combines TRBV10-2 with TRBJ2-5; D is perhaps TRBD2 (6 bases). Trimming pared 3 bases from V and 2 bases from J, leaving 22 bases between. Germline-derived CDR1 and CDR2 are WSHSY and SAAADI. The CDR3 contains 18 residues. CDR3 nucleotides: TGCGCCAGCAGTGAATTTAAGGGCACTAGCCGAGGACAAGAGACCCAGTACTTC. Protein product: CASSEFKGTSRGQETQYF.

This clone has only a few counts. The V call is TRBV24-1, the J call TRBJ1-2; TRBD1 agrees at 10 bases. CDR3 length equals 14 residues. The germline V gene encodes CDR1 KGHDR and CDR2 SFDVKD. The V segment lost 7 bases and the J segment 8 bases; nucleotides outside the gene matches: 9. This CDR3 reads CATRSAGTGAGYTF. The CDR3, as DNA: TGTGCCACCAGGAGCGCCGGGACAGGGGCCGGCTACACCTTC.

A word on this clone: An end of the junction differs from the germline gene, which may be a read error. The chain couples TRBV11-2 to TRBJ2-6; TRBD2 might be the D (6 bases). The CDR3 contains 18 residues. Germline V CDR1 and CDR2: SGHAT, FQNNGV. DNA for the CDR3: TGTGCCAGCAGCTCCCTCTTGGGAGGCCGTTCTGAGGCCAACGTCCTGACTTTC. This encodes CASSSLLGGRSEANVLTF.

The J gene is TRBJ2-2, the V gene TRBV27; 7 bases fit TRBD2. The V segment lost 2 bases and the J segment 6 bases; nucleotides outside the gene matches: 0. The V gene's germline CDR1 is MNHEY and CDR2 SMNVEV (reference sequence). This CDR3 region has 13 residues. The CDR3 loop is CASSLRGAGELFF. The CDR3 region has the DNA TGTGCCAGCAGTTTACGGGGGGCCGGGGAGCTGTTTTTT.

This clone was picked up a small number of times. V is TRBV6-6 and J is TRBJ1-2; 7 bases are a match to TRBD1. The CDR3 consists of 13 residues. Germline V lookup: CDR1 MNHNY, CDR2 SVGAGI (reference sequence). Trimming took 10 bases from V and 8 from J; bases not matched to a gene: 13. Here the CDR3 reads CAKSTGPRGGYTF. The DNA for the CDR3 is TGTGCCAAATCGACAGGGCCTCGAGGGGGCTACACCTTC.

The chain recombines TRBV19 with TRBJ1-2; no firm D call. The CDR3 length is 13 residues. Trimming pared 3 bases from V and 4 bases from J, leaving 9 bases between. Germline V gene data show CDR1 as LNHDA and CDR2 as SQIVND (reference sequence). This chain's CDR3 is CASSIQRFYGYTF. The CDR3 coding sequence is TGTGCCAGTAGTATTCAGAGGTTCTATGGCTACACCTTC.

The chain combines TRBV7-2 with TRBJ1-5; TRBD1 is a possible D gene (5 bases). The CDR3 is 14 residues long. CDR1 SGHTA and CDR2 FQGNSA come from the germline V gene. The ends were cut back, 3 bases at V and 4 bases at J, with 10 bases in the middle. DNA of the CDR3: TGTGCCAGCAGCTTCCGCGGGGGGAATCAGCCCCAGCATTTT. The encoded protein is CASSFRGGNQPQHF.

V usage is TRBV7-3 and J usage is TRBJ2-5; the D gene is possibly TRBD2 (6 bases). This CDR3 region has 15 residues. Germline CDR1 is SGHTA and CDR2 is FQGTGA. V dropped 5 bases and J dropped 5 bases, with 18 bases sitting between them. CDR3 protein: CASSRGLALGETQYF. CDR3 DNA: TGTGCCAGCAGCCGAGGGCTAGCGTTGGGGGAGACCCAGTACTTC.

This clone was seen a single time. This chain links TRBV6-6 with TRBJ2-2; 10 bases match TRBD1. The CDR3 loop spans 14 amino acids. With V trimmed by 5 bases and J by 5 bases, 2 bases remained unmatched. Germline CDR1 is MNHNY and CDR2 is SVGAGI (reference sequence). CDR3 bases: TGTGCCAGCAGTCGGACAGGGGGGACCGGGGAGCTGTTTTTT. Translation: CASSRTGGTGELFF.

The gene calls are TRBV2 and TRBJ2-5; 10 nucleotides line up with TRBD1. V shed 5 bases, J shed 4 bases, and the junction held 7 bases outside the gene matches. Germline V CDR1 and CDR2: SNHLY, FYNNEI. The CDR3 covers 15 residues. CDR3 DNA sequence: TGTGCCAGCAGTAGGGGACAGGGGATGGGAGAGACCCAGTACTTC. Residues: CASSRGQGMGETQYF. The full variable domain, rest sourced from reference TRBV2 and TRBJ2-5, is EPEVTQTPSHQVTQMGQEVILRCVPISNHLYFYWYRQILGQKVEFLVSFYNNEISEKSEIFDDQFSVERPDGSNFTLKIRSTKLEDSAMYFCASSRGQGMGETQYFGPGTRLLVL.

The chain links TRBV5-1 to TRBJ2-1; the D gene is possibly TRBD1 (6 bases). In germline, CDR1 is SGHRS, CDR2 YFSETQ. The V and J ends lost 0 bases and 6 bases respectively, with 16 bases between them. This CDR3 contains 16 residues. The CDR3 loop is CASSLGDQGWGNEQFF. CDR3 nucleotides: TGCGCCAGCAGCTTGGGGGACCAGGGGTGGGGCAATGAGCAGTTCTTC.

This chain joins TRBV19 and TRBJ1-2, with TRBD1 matching over 8 bases. The CDR3 consists of 16 residues. Germline loops: CDR1 LNHDA, CDR2 SQIVND (reference sequence). Germline trimming cut 8 bases from V and 4 bases from J; bases unmatched to any gene: 15. CDR3 residues: CASVDRTGPAGYGYTF. The CDR3, as DNA: TGTGCCAGTGTAGACCGGACAGGGCCCGCGGGCTATGGCTACACCTTC.

This sequence joins TRBV19 and TRBJ1-1; the match to TRBD1 covers 8 bases. With V trimmed by 6 bases and J by 1 base, 4 bases remained unmatched. The germline gives CDR1 LNHDA, CDR2 SQIVND (reference sequence). The CDR3 is 14 amino acids. CDR3 region: CASSRDRGNTEAFF. For the CDR3, the DNA is TGTGCCAGTAGCCGAGACAGGGGGAACACTGAAGCTTTCTTT.